These T cell receptor beta chains were read from a single sample in a study of blood T cell repertoires in COVID-19. Sequencing used immunoSEQ multiplex PCR; TCRdb keeps in-frame clones, though not all of them. The sample has roughly 110,000 clones; 80% to 85% are singletons. The sample was peripheral blood. These receptors all stem from a human donor in a cohort sampled during active COVID-19. CDR3s include the opening cysteine and the closing phenylalanine or tryptophan. D genes are given only for firm matches. Rows may omit the clone size; those that give it use once, few, many or a size class.

V: TRBV7-3; size: -; D: -; J: TRBJ1-1; DNA: TGTGCCAGCAGCCTCCAATCCGGCGTGGGAGACACTGAAGCTTTCTTT; CDR3: CASSLQSGVGDTEAFF
V: TRBV11-3; size: once; D: TRBD2; J: TRBJ2-7; DNA: TGTGCCAGCAGCTTAGTAATTAGCGGGCGGTCCTACGAGCAGTACTTC; CDR3: CASSLVISGRSYEQYF
V: TRBV27; size: -; D: TRBD1; J: TRBJ1-2; DNA: TGTGCCAGCAGTTGGGACAGGGACTATGGCTACACCTTC; CDR3: CASSWDRDYGYTF
V: TRBV4-3; size: few; D: TRBD2; J: TRBJ2-3; DNA: TGCGCCAGCAGCCTCGGGGGTGAGCGGGGGACAGATACGCAGTATTTT; CDR3: CASSLGGERGTDTQYF
V: TRBV7-9; size: -; D: -; J: TRBJ2-7; DNA: TGTGCCAGCAGCTTAGCCTCCTTCTCCTACGAGCAGTACTTC; CDR3: CASSLASFSYEQYF
V: TRBV18; size: -; D: -; J: TRBJ2-1; DNA: TGTGCCAGCTCACCACCGTCGGCAGGGCCTCATTCTTATGAGCAGTTCTTC; CDR3: CASSPPSAGPHSYEQFF
V: TRBV28; size: -; D: TRBD1; J: TRBJ2-5; DNA: TGTGCCAGCACGGGACAGGGGTATCAAGAGACCCAGTACTTC; CDR3: CASTGQGYQETQYF
V: TRBV11-3; size: -; D: -; J: TRBJ2-6; DNA: TGTGCCAGCAGCTCCGGACAGCTTTATAGTGGGGCCAACGTCCTGACTTTC; CDR3: CASSSGQLYSGANVLTF
V: TRBV9; size: -; D: TRBD2; J: TRBJ2-5; DNA: TGTGCCAGCAGCGCCCTAGCGGGAGGGCAAGAGACCCAGTACTTC; CDR3: CASSALAGGQETQYF
V: TRBV4-3; size: -; D: -; J: TRBJ1-1; DNA: TGCGCCAGCAGCCAAGAGGCCGGGGTCACCGGAGCTTTCTTT; CDR3: CASSQEAGVTGAFF
V: TRBV2; size: -; D: -; J: TRBJ1-5; DNA: TGTGCCAGCAGTGATGGGCAGGGTACTCAGCCCCAGCATTTT; CDR3: CASSDGQGTQPQHF
V: TRBV4-1; size: -; D: -; J: TRBJ2-3; DNA: TGCGCCAGCAGCCACAGTACTAACCTCGGCACAGATACGCAGTATTTT; CDR3: CASSHSTNLGTDTQYF